This T cell receptor (beta chain) was captured in a study of early T cells in non-severe SARS-CoV-2 infection (dated by TCRdb to about 2021). Some background on the complete study: Because TCR sequencing relied on bulk RNA taken from unsorted whole blood, pairing of alpha and beta chains was not possible.

Libraries were built with 5' RACE. The reads were generated on a NextSeq 500. Unique molecular identifiers were attached to individual cDNA molecules in the TCR library protocol so that sequencing error and PCR bias could be corrected. Both TCR alpha and beta chains were sequenced, and tight co-correlation was observed between alpha and beta sequence abundances in each sample. The study's processing was this. Decombinator V4 was used to perform V gene, J gene and CDR3 annotation of TCR sequences. Expanded TCRs were defined as changing significantly between any two time points under a Poisson model with p below 0.0001. TCR abundances were normalised to the total number of TCRs sequenced per sample and expressed as counts per million. VDJdb, accessed on 1 November 2021, was searched for TCRs annotated for CMV, EBV and SARS-CoV-2, and TCRs annotated for more than one antigen were excluded. Using fastp trimming at Q25 and MiXCR clonotype assembly, TCRdb reanalyzed the public sequencing data and kept in-frame beta chains. Rows with a matching CDR3 protein are joined into one entry that keeps the most common DNA and genes. The V and J calls follow TCRdb's processing rather than the paper's. The sample contains 57,000 or so distinct CDR3 sequences, 10% to 15% of them found a single time. The ten largest clones add up to roughly 5% of the sample.

Note on this clonotype: It lacks a known antigen. One end of the junction fails to match germline, which may point to a read error.

A case-control design nested within a healthcare worker cohort in London, UK, was used, with weekly nasopharyngeal swab PCR tests and blood sampling performed. Between 23 and 31 March 2020, the week of the UK lockdown, healthcare workers were enrolled and then followed up weekly for as long as 16 weeks. What the research found in general, with its limitations: VDJdb matching was skewed toward anti-spike CD8 responses, so virus-specific expansions were likely underestimated and private and CD4 specificities were missed.

The specimen was whole blood. This clonotype was sampled from an adult who was a healthcare worker with PCR-confirmed SARS-CoV-2 infection or an uninfected control (not recorded which).

This receptor has the CDR3 CARSQVFIGQGAFF. In nucleotides, the sequence is TGCGCCAGAAGCCAAGTTTTTATTGGGCAGGGAGCTTTCTTT. The chain employs TRBV4-1 and TRBJ1-1, with TRBD1 perhaps the D gene, on 5 matching bases. CDR1 and CDR2 were assigned from the germline V gene as MGHRA and YSYEKL. The CDR3 runs 14 amino acids, cysteine and phenylalanine included. Only the CDR3 region is kept as DNA, spanning 42 bases read in frame from base 1.